The source of this TCR beta chain is a study of T cell responses to AZD1222 COVID-19 vaccine. Method: immunoSEQ multiplex PCR; TCRdb's copy keeps in-frame clones and lacks some. This table holds 150,000 to 200,000 clones, around 88% found once. On this clone itself: As yet, its antigen is unknown.

Trimming took 3 bases from V and 3 from J, leaving 15 bases between them. Germline CDR1 and CDR2: SGHDT and YYEEEE. The CDR3 sequence is 15 residues long. Overall study results and limits: Seropositivity was recorded at baseline in only a handful of AZD1222 recipients. Among the donors, most were white British and more were female, and clonal diversity was possibly underestimated. The breadth and depth of Spike-specific TCRs increased once two AZD1222 doses had been given. Across the whole spike, CD4 TCRs peaked at regions 160-218 and 743-854.

The source material was peripheral blood, sampled 28 days after the second AZD1222 dose. The sequence was collected from an adult who received the AZD1222 COVID-19 vaccine. The chain uses TRBV5-6 and TRBJ1-1, with no clear D. This CDR3 is CASSWSVTGDTEAFF. CDR3 nucleotides: TGTGCCAGCAGCTGGTCCGTTACCGGGGACACTGAAGCTTTCTTT.